These 22 T cell receptor beta chains came from one sample sequenced in a study of T cell repertoires in cytomegalovirus infection. TCRdb re-called the reads with MiXCR, one entry per CDR3 protein. Among fewer than 950,000 distinct CDR3 sequences listed, approximately 29% were seen once. What these receptors recognize is not known. The sequenced sample was cultured CD8+ T cells from PBMCs, obtained from culture after CMV antigen stimulation. These receptors all come from a human donor in good health (CMV status not recorded). Some clones in this sample may be carry-over from other donors' samples.

This rearrangement joins TRBV27 to TRBJ2-5; D is possibly TRBD2 (6 bases). The CDR3 spans 18 residues. With 6 bases removed from V and 2 bases from J, the gap between germline ends came to 25 bases. The germline V gene encodes CDR1 MNHEY and CDR2 SMNVEV (reference sequence). The CDR3: CASSPGAVGGSLQETQYF. CDR3 in DNA: TGTGCCAGCAGCCCCGGGGCCGTCGGAGGGTCTTTACAAGAGACCCAGTACTTC.

This clonotype was counted many times. The gene calls are TRBV12-3 or TRBV12-4 and TRBJ2-3; 8 nucleotides agree with TRBD2. Trimming removed 6 bases from V and 0 bases from J; junction bases left unmatched: 8. This CDR3 contains 16 residues. The CDR3 protein is CASRITSGASTDTQYF. Written as DNA, the CDR3 is TGTGCCAGCAGAATTACTAGCGGTGCTAGCACAGATACGCAGTATTTT.

This clonotype has only one observation. The chain's CDR3 is CASTLGGGLAETQYF. In DNA, the CDR3 is TGTGCCAGCACATTGGGAGGGGGCCTTGCAGAGACCCAGTACTTC. The J gene is TRBJ2-5, the V gene TRBV12-3 or TRBV12-4, with D possibly called TRBD1 or TRBD2 (7 bases each). CDR3 length: 15 residues. The V end lost 7 bases, the J end lost 4 bases, and 19 bases lay between the germline ends.

The V gene is TRBV4-3, the J gene TRBJ1-6; D ambiguous. The V gene's germline CDR1 is LGHNA and CDR2 YSLEER. The CDR3 is 15 residues long. V was cut by 0 bases and J by 4 bases, with 7 bases left in between. The CDR3 sequence: CASSQERGYNSPLHF. CDR3 nucleotide sequence: TGCGCCAGCAGCCAAGAACGCGGGTATAATTCACCCCTCCACTTT.

The chain uses TRBV12-3 or TRBV12-4 and TRBJ2-5; TRBD1 agrees at 8 bases. With 1 base clipped from V and 3 bases from J, the junction kept 7 bases outside the gene matches. The CDR3 consists of 16 residues. Here the CDR3 reads CASSLVGRGREETQYF. The CDR3 DNA follows: TGTGCCAGCAGTTTAGTAGGCAGGGGGCGCGAAGAGACCCAGTACTTC.

A word on this clonotype: A single base separates this from a much larger clone, so it may be a read error. This chain uses TRBV7-8 with TRBJ2-1; perhaps TRBD2 as D (7 bases). This CDR3 is built from 14 residues. Germline V gene data show CDR1 as SGHVS and CDR2 as FQNEAQ. As DNA, the CDR3 is TGTGCCGGCAGCGGGACAACGGTTTACAATGAGCAGTTCTTC. Translating it yields CAGSGTTVYNEQFF.

This clonotype came up a few times. The V call is TRBV19, the J call TRBJ2-3; 7 bases fit TRBD2. This CDR3 comprises 17 residues. CDR1 and CDR2 (germline): LNHDA, SQIVND (reference sequence). The V and J ends lost 5 bases and 3 bases, in that order; junction bases with no gene match: 14. CDR3 bases: TGTGCCAGTAGTCTAGCGGTCGGGCGAGGAAGGACAGATACGCAGTATTTT. Translated: CASSLAVGRGRTDTQYF.

A few counts support this clonotype. This CDR3 reads CASRGHPSYNEQFF. For the CDR3, the DNA is TGTGCCAGCAGGGGACACCCCTCCTACAATGAGCAGTTCTTC. The J gene is TRBJ2-1, the V gene TRBV7-4; tentative D call: TRBD1 (6 bases). V shed 6 bases and J shed 0 bases, with 9 bases lying between them. CDR3 length: 14 residues. From germline, CDR1 is SGHVT and CDR2 SQSDAQ.

This clonotype was seen only a few times. V usage is TRBV4-1 and J usage is TRBJ1-2; 8 bases are shared with TRBD1. Losses at the gene ends were 4 bases for V and 1 base for J; bases not matched to a gene: 5. Per the germline V gene, CDR1 is MGHRA and CDR2 is YSYEKL. The CDR3 has 15 residues. As DNA, the CDR3 is TGCGCCAGCAGCCGAGGGACAGGACTTAACTATGGCTACACCTTC. Translated, it gives CASSRGTGLNYGYTF.

This chain connects TRBV5-6 to TRBJ2-5, with 8 bases lining up with TRBD1. The CDR3 has 16 amino acids. With 3 bases clipped from V and 5 bases from J, the junction kept 12 bases outside the gene matches. Germline loops: CDR1 SGHDT, CDR2 YYEEEE. CDR3 DNA sequence: TGTGCCAGCAGCTCCATGACAGGGGAAAAAAGGGAGACCCAGTACTTC. Amino acids: CASSSMTGEKRETQYF.

The chain uses TRBV27 and TRBJ2-1; D unclear. In germline, CDR1 is MNHEY, CDR2 SMNVEV (reference sequence). The CDR3 contains 13 residues. The V end lost 3 bases, the J end lost 4 bases, and 7 bases lay between the germline ends. The DNA of the CDR3 is TGTGCCAGCAGTTTTTTTGCTTACAATGAGCAGTTCTTC. As protein: CASSFFAYNEQFF.

This clonotype showed up just a few times. V usage is TRBV28 and J usage is TRBJ2-5, with 10 bases fitting TRBD2. This CDR3 region has 16 residues. V gave up 2 bases and J gave up 5 bases; unmatched junction bases: 8. Germline V CDR1 and CDR2: MDHEN, SYDVKM. CDR3 sequence (DNA): TGTGCCAGCAGTTTAATTGTAGCGGGGGGCGATGAGACCCAGTACTTC. Its translation is CASSLIVAGGDETQYF.

This clonotype was detected only a few times. The rearrangement joins TRBV7-9 to TRBJ1-4; D is unclear. CDR3 length: 14 amino acids. V was trimmed by 5 bases and J by 7 bases, leaving 14 bases between them. CDR1 and CDR2 (germline): SEHNR, FQNEAQ (reference sequence). The CDR3 DNA reads as TGTGCCAGCAGCCCCGGGCCTGTAAGTGAAAAACTGTTTTTT. Protein product: CASSPGPVSEKLFF.

This clonotype has a handful of counts. CDR3: CASSSTGAESSYNEQFF. CDR3 bases: TGTGCCAGCAGTTCGACAGGGGCGGAGAGCTCCTACAATGAGCAGTTCTTC. This rearrangement joins TRBV28 to TRBJ2-1; 8 bases line up with TRBD1. The J segment lost 0 bases and the V segment lost 4 bases, leaving 8 bases of the junction unmatched. This CDR3 has 17 amino acids. CDR1 and CDR2 from the germline V gene are MDHEN and SYDVKM.

This clonotype turned up a few times. The chain recombines TRBV25-1 with TRBJ2-7, with TRBD1 matching over 7 bases. The CDR3 spans 13 residues. The V and J ends lost 6 bases and 3 bases, in that order; junction bases with no gene match: 5. Germline V lookup: CDR1 MGHDK, CDR2 SYGVNS. The CDR3: CASRPRDSYEQYV. CDR3 bases: TGTGCCAGCAGACCCCGGGACAGCTACGAGCAGTACGTC.

The sample holds one count of this clonotype. The J gene is TRBJ2-2, the V gene TRBV4-1; D tentatively reads TRBD1 or TRBD2 (5 bases each). Germline-derived CDR1 and CDR2 are MGHRA and YSYEKL. Trimming left V 1 base short and J 2 bases short, with 8 bases between. This CDR3 region has 15 residues. As DNA, the CDR3 is TGCGCCAGCAGCCAAGGAGGGACCAACACCGGGGAGCTGTTTTTT. Translation gives CASSQGGTNTGELFF.

This clonotype was seen repeatedly, ten times or more. The V and J genes are TRBV7-9 and TRBJ1-1, with D possibly TRBD1 on 6 matching bases. This CDR3 region has 15 residues. Germline V gene data show CDR1 as SEHNR and CDR2 as FQNEAQ (reference sequence). Trimming removed 5 bases from V and 4 bases from J, with 17 bases in between. The CDR3 sequence: CASSRSGAGCTEAFF. CDR3 in DNA: TGTGCCAGCAGCCGGTCGGGGGCAGGGTGCACTGAAGCTTTCTTT.

In its sample, this clonotype was seen many times. The rearrangement joins TRBV4-1 to TRBJ1-1; D unclear. With 1 base removed from V and 3 bases from J, the gap between germline ends came to 12 bases. Per germline, CDR1 MGHRA and CDR2 YSYEKL. CDR3 length: 15 residues. The CDR3: CASSQVLLGDTEAFF. CDR3 DNA sequence: TGCGCCAGCAGCCAAGTCCTGTTGGGTGACACTGAAGCTTTCTTT.

The V call is TRBV7-3, the J call TRBJ2-5; 9 positions match TRBD2. The V gene's germline CDR1 is SGHTA and CDR2 FQGTGA. V shed 5 bases and J 3 bases; nucleotides not matched to a gene: 7. CDR3 length equals 15 residues. CDR3 bases: TGTGCCAGCAGCCTGGGTATAGCGGGGGAAGAGACCCAGTACTTC. Encoded protein: CASSLGIAGEETQYF.

This clonotype occurred a few times. V is TRBV7-9 and J is TRBJ1-1; 7 nucleotides align to TRBD1. Germline V lookup: CDR1 SEHNR, CDR2 FQNEAQ (reference sequence). V was clipped by 5 bases and J by 3 bases; unmatched bases: 9. This CDR3 region has 15 residues. DNA for the CDR3: TGTGCCAGCAGCAGTAAGGACAGGTGGGACACTGAAGCTTTCTTT. Encoded protein: CASSSKDRWDTEAFF. The variable domain in full, completed from reference TRBV7-9 and TRBJ1-1, reads DTGVSQNPRHKITKRGQNVTFRCDPISEHNRLYWYRQTLGQGPEFLTYFQNEAQLEKSRLLSDRFSAERPKGSFSTLEIQRTEQGDSAMYLCASSSKDRWDTEAFFGQGTRLTVV.

This chain joins TRBV6-1 and TRBJ1-2, with 7 bases that match TRBD1. The V and J ends lost 10 bases and 1 base, in that order; junction bases with no gene match: 3. Germline CDR1 and CDR2: MNHNS and SASEGT. The CDR3 totals 12 residues. The CDR3 spells CATGDSNYGYTF. The DNA for the CDR3 is TGTGCCACGGGGGACAGTAACTATGGCTACACCTTC.

This clonotype has only a few counts. The genes are TRBV6-1 and TRBJ2-1; TRBD1 aligns across 8 bases. Germline CDR1 is MNHNS and CDR2 is SASEGT. The J segment lost 9 bases and the V segment lost 8 bases, leaving 9 bases of the junction unmatched. There are 13 residues in the CDR3. The DNA of the CDR3 is TGTGCCAGCCCCGGACAGGGTTGGACTGAGCAGTTCTTC. This translates into CASPGQGWTEQFF.